This record covers a single TCR beta chain. The CDR3 has 13 amino acids. In germline, CDR1 is SGDLS, CDR2 YYNGEE. V lost 8 bases and J lost 7, with 15 bases in between. The table came from immunoSEQ multiplex PCR; TCRdb's copy has only in-frame clones and leaves some out. The profile shows some 110,000 clones, roughly 89% of them singletons. The entry originates in a study of T cell changes during pregnancy in multiple sclerosis. V gene TRBV9 combines with J gene TRBJ2-2; a possible D gene is TRBD2 (6 bases). The sequence derives from a female donor with multiple sclerosis, enrolled in a pregnancy study. The sequenced sample was peripheral blood, obtained before pregnancy. For the CDR3, the DNA is TGTGCCAGTAGGGGACTGATTAGCGGGGAGCTGTTTTTT. Protein sequence: CASRGLISGELFF.